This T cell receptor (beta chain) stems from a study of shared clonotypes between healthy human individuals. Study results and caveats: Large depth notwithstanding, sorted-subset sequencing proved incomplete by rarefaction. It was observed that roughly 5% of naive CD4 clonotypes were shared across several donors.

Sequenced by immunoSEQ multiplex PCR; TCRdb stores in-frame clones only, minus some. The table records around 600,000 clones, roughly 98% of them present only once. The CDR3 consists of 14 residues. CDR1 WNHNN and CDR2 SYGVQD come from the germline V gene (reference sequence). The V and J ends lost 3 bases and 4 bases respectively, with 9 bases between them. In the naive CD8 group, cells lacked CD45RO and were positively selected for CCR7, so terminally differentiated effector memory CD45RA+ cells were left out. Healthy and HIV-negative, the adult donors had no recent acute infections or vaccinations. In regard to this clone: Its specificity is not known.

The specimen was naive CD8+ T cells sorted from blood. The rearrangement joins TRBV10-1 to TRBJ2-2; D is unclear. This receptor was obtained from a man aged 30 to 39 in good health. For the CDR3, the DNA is TGCGCCAGCAGTGATAGTTGGGGCACCGGGGAGCTGTTTTTT. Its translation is CASSDSWGTGELFF.